This entry is about one TCR beta chain. The antigen is unknown. J was trimmed by 3 bases and V by 6 bases; bases with no gene match: 10. In germline, CDR1 is KGHSH, CDR2 LQKENI. The CDR3 extends over 15 amino acids. The data were obtained in a study of graft-versus-host responses after intestinal transplantation. Study outcomes and limitations: Graft-versus-host to host-versus-graft clonal ratios in allografts were high in patients with graft-donor T cell macrochimerism.

Some clones are missing from TCRdb's copy, which holds only in-frame ones; the method was immunoSEQ multiplex PCR. The table shows approximately 12,000 clones, with approximately 84% occurring only once. The sequence came from a human patient who received an intestinal transplant, so some T cells may come from the graft donor. The gene calls are TRBV18 and TRBJ2-7; 8 bases are shared with TRBD1. Source: PBMCs, taken approximately 320 days after intestinal transplant. The CDR3 sequence: CASSGDTGGSYEQYF. The CDR3, as DNA: TGTGCCAGCTCGGGGGATACAGGGGGAAGCTACGAGCAGTACTTC.